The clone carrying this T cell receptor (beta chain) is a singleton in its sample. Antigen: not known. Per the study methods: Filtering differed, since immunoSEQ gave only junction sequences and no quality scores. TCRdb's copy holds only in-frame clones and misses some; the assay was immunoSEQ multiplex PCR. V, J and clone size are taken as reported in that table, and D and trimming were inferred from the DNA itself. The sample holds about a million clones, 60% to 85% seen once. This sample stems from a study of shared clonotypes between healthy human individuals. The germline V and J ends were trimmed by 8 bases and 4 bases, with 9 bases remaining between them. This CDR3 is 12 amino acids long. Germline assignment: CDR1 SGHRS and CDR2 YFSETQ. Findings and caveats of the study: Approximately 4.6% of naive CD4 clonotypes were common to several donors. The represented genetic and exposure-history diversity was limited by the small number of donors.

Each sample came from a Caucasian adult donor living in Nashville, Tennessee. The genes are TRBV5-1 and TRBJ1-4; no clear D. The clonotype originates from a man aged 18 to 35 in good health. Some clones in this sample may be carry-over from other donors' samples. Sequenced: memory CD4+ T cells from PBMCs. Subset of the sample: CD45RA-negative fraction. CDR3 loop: CASASGNEKLFF. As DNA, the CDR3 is TGCGCCAGTGCTTCGGGTAATGAAAAACTGTTTTTT. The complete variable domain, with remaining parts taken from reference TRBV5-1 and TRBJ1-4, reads KAGVTQTPRYLIKTRGQQVTLSCSPISGHRSVSWYQQTPGQGLQFLFEYFSETQRNKGNFPGRFSGRQFSNSRSEMNVSTLELGDSALYLCASASGNEKLFFGSGTQLSVL.